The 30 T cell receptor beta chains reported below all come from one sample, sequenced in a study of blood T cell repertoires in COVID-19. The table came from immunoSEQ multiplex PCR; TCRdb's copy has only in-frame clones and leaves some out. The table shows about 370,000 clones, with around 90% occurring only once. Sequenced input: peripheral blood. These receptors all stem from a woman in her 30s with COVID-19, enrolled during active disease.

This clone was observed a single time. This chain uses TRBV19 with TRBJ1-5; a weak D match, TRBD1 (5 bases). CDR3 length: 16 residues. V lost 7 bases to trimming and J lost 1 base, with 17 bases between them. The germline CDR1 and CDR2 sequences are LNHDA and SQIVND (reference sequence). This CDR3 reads CASTANDSPSNQPQHF. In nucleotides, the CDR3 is TGTGCCAGTACCGCGAACGACAGCCCGAGCAATCAGCCCCAGCATTTT.

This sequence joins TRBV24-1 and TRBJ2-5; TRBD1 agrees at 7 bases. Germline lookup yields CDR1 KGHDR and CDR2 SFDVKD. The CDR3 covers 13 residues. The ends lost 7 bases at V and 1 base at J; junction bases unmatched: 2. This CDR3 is CATSGTVQETQYF. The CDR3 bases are TGTGCCACCAGCGGGACAGTCCAAGAGACCCAGTACTTC.

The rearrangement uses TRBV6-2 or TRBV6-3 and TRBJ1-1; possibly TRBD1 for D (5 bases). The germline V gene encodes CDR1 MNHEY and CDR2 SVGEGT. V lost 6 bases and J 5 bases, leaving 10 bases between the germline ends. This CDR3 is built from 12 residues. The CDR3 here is CASSHGGTEAFF. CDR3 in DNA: TGTGCCAGCAGCCACGGGGGTACTGAAGCTTTCTTT.

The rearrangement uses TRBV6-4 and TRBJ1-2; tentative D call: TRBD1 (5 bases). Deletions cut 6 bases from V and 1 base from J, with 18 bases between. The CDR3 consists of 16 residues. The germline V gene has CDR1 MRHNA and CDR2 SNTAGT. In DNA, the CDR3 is TGTGCCAGCAGCGCCTTTGGAGGGACTAGTAACTATGGCTACACCTTC. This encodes CASSAFGGTSNYGYTF.

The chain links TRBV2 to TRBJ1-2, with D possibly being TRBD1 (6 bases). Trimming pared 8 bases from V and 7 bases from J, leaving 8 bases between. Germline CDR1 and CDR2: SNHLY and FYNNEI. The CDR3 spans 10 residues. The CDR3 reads CASGGRGYTF. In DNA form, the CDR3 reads TGTGCCAGCGGGGGCCGTGGCTACACCTTC.

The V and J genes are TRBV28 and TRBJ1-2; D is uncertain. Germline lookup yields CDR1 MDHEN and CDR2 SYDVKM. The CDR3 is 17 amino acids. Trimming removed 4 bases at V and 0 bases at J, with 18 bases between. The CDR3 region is CASSSAVRHRANYGYTF. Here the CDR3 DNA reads TGTGCCAGCAGTTCGGCAGTAAGACATCGAGCTAACTATGGCTACACCTTC.

DNA for the CDR3: TGTGCCAGCAGTTACTCGGCCCAGGGCCTCTATGGCTACACCTTC. Amino acids: CASSYSAQGLYGYTF. The rearrangement links TRBV6-5 to TRBJ1-2; D possibly corresponds to TRBD1 (5 bases). Between the trimmed V and J ends, which lost 0 bases and 4 bases, there was a span of 12 bases. The CDR3 runs to 15 residues. In germline, CDR1 is MNHEY, CDR2 SVGAGI.

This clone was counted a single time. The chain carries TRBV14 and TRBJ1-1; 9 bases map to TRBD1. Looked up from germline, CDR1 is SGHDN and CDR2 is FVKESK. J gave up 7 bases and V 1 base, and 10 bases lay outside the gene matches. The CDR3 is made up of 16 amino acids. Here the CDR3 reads CASSQGYRGQKVEAFF. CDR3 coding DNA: TGTGCCAGCAGCCAAGGGTACAGGGGGCAGAAGGTTGAAGCTTTCTTT. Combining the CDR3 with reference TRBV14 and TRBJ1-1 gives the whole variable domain EAGVTQFPSHSVIEKGQTVTLRCDPISGHDNLYWYRRVMGKEIKFLLHFVKESKQDESGMPNNRFLAERTGGTYSTLKVQPAELEDSGVYFCASSQGYRGQKVEAFFGQGTRLTVV.

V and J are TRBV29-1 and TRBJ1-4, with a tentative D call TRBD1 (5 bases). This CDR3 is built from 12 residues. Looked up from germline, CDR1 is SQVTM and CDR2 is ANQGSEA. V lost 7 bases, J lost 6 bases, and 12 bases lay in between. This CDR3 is CSAQGPDEKLFF. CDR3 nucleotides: TGCAGCGCTCAGGGTCCGGATGAAAAACTGTTTTTT.

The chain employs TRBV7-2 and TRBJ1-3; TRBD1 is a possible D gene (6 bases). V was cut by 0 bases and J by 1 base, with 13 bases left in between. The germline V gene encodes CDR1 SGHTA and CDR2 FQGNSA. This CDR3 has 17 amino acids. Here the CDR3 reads CASSLAGGGHSGNTIYF. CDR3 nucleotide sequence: TGTGCCAGCAGCTTAGCAGGGGGGGGTCATTCTGGAAACACCATATATTTT.

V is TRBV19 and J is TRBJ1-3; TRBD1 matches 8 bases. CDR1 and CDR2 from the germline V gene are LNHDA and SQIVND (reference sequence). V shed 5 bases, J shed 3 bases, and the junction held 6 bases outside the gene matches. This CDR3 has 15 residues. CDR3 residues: CASSETGAFGNTIYF. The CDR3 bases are TGTGCCAGTAGTGAGACAGGGGCATTTGGAAACACCATATATTTT.

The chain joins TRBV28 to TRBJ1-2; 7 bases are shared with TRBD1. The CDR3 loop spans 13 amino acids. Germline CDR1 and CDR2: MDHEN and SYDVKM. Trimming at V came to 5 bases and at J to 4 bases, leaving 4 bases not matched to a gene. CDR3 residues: CASSPRQGYGYTF. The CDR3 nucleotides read TGTGCCAGCAGTCCACGACAGGGCTATGGCTACACCTTC.

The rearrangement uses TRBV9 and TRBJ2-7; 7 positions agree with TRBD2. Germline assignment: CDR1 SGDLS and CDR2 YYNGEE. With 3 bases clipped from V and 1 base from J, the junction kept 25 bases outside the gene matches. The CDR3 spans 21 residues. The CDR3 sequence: CASSARHGWHWGGDYSYEQYV. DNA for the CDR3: TGTGCCAGCAGCGCTCGCCACGGGTGGCACTGGGGGGGGGATTATTCCTACGAGCAGTACGTC.

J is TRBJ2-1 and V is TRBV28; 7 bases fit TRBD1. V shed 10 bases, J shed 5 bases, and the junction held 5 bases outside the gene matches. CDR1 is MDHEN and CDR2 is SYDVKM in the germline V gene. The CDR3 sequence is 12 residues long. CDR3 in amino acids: CATRTGHNEQFF. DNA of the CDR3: TGTGCCACTCGGACAGGACACAATGAGCAGTTCTTC.

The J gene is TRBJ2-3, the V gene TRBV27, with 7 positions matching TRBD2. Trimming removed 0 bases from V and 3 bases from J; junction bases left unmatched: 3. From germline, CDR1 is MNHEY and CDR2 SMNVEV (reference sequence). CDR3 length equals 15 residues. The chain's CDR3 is CASSLSGGTTDTQYF. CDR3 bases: TGTGCCAGCAGTTTATCGGGGGGGACTACAGATACGCAGTATTTT.

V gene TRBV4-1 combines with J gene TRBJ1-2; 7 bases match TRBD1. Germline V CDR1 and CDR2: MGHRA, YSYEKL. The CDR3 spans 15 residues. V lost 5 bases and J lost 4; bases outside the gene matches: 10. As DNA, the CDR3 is TGCGCCAGCAGCAACCGACAGGGCAAGCCCTATGGCTACACCTTC. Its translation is CASSNRQGKPYGYTF.

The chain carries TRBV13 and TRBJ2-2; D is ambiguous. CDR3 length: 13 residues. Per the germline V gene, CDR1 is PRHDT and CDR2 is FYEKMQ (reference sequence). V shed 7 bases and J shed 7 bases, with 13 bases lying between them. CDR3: CASNRPIGGELFF. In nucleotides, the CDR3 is TGTGCCAGCAACAGACCGATCGGCGGGGAGCTGTTTTTT.

This CDR3 reads CAISMEGAVGGYTF. DNA for the CDR3: TGTGCCATCAGTATGGAGGGCGCGGTAGGAGGCTACACCTTC. V is TRBV10-3 and J is TRBJ1-2; D is ambiguous. Germline V gene sequence: CDR1 ENHRY, CDR2 SYGVKD. The CDR3 loop spans 14 amino acids. The V and J ends lost 5 bases and 8 bases respectively, with 18 bases between them.

CDR3 DNA sequence: TGTGCCACCAGTGATGGAATACAGGGGGCTCCCAACTCTGGGGCCAACGTCCTGACTTTC. Residues: CATSDGIQGAPNSGANVLTF. The V call is TRBV24-1, the J call TRBJ2-6; the match to TRBD1 covers 9 bases. Losses at the gene ends were 3 bases for V and 0 bases for J; bases not matched to a gene: 11. Germline V gene lookup returns CDR1 KGHDR and CDR2 SFDVKD. The CDR3 extends over 20 amino acids.

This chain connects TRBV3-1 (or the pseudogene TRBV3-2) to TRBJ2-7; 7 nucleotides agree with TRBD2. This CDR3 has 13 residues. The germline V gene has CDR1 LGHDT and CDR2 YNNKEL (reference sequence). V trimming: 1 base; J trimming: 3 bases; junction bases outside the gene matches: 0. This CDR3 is CASSQGGGYEQYF. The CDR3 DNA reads TGTGCCAGCAGCCAAGGCGGGGGCTACGAGCAGTACTTC.

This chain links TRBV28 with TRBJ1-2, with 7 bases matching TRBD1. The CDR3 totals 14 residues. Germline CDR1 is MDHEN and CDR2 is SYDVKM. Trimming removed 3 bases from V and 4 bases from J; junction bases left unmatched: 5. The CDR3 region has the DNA TGTGCCAGCAGTTTCAGACAGGGAGGCTATGGCTACACCTTC. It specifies CASSFRQGGYGYTF.

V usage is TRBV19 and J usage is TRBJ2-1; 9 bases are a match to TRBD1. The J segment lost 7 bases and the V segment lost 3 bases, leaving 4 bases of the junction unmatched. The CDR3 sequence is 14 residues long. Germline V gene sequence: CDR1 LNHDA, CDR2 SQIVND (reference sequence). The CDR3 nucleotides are TGTGCCAGTAGTATTGGGACAGGGAGGAATGAGCAGTTCTTC. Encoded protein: CASSIGTGRNEQFF.

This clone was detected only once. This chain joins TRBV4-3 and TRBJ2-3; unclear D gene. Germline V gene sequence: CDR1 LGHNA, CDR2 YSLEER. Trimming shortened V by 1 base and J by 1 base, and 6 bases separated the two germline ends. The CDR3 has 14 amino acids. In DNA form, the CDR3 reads TGCGCCAGCAGCCAAGCCCCAGGCACAGATACGCAGTATTTT. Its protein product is CASSQAPGTDTQYF.

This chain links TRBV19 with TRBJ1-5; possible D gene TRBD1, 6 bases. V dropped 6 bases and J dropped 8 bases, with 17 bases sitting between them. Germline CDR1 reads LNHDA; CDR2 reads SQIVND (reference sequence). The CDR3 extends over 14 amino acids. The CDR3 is CASSLTGPLEPQHF. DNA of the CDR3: TGTGCCAGTAGCCTGACAGGTCCCTTGGAGCCCCAGCATTTT.

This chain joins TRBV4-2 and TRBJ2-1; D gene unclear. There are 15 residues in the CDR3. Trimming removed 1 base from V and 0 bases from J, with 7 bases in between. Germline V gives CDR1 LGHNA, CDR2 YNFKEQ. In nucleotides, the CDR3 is TGTGCCAGCAGCCAAGTCTTGAGCTCCTACAATGAGCAGTTCTTC. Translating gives CASSQVLSSYNEQFF.

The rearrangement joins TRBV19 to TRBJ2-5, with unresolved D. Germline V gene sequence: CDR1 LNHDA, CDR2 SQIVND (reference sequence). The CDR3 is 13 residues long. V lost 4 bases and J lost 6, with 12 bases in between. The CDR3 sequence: CASSTILGQTQYF. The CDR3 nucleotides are TGTGCCAGTAGTACCATCTTGGGCCAGACCCAGTACTTC. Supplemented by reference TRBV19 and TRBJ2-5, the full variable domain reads DGGITQSPKYLFRKEGQNVTLSCEQNLNHDAMYWYRQDPGQGLRLIYYSQIVNDFQKGDIAEGYSVSREKKESFPLTVTSAQKNPTAFYLCASSTILGQTQYFGPGTRLLVL.

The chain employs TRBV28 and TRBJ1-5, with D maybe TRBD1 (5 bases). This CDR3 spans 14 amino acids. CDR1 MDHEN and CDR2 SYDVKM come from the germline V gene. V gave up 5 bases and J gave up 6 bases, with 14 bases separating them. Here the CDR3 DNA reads TGTGCCAGCAGTCCAGACAGAGAGGTTCAGCCCCAGCATTTT. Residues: CASSPDREVQPQHF.

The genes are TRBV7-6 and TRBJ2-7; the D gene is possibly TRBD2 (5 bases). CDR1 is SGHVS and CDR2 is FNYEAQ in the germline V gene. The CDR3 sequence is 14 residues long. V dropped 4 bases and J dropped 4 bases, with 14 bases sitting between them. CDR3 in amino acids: CASSWSGNPYEQYF. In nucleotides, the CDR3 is TGTGCCAGCAGCTGGAGCGGCAACCCTTACGAGCAGTACTTC.

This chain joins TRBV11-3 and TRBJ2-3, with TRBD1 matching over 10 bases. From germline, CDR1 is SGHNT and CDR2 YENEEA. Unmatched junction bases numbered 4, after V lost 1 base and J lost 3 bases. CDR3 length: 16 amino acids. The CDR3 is CASSLGRTGGTDTQYF. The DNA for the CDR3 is TGTGCCAGCAGCTTAGGTCGGACAGGGGGAACAGATACGCAGTATTTT. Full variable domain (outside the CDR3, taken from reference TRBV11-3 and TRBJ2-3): EAGVVQSPRYKIIEKKQPVAFWCNPISGHNTLYWYLQNLGQGPELLIRYENEEAVDDSQLPKDRFSAERLKGVDSTLKIQPAELGDSAVYLCASSLGRTGGTDTQYFGPGTRLTVL.

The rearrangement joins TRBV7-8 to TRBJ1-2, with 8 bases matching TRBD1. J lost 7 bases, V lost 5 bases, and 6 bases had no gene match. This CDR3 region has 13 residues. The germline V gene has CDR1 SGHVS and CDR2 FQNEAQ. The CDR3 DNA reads TGTGCCAGCAGCACGGACAGGGAGGCTGGCTACACCTTC. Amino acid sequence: CASSTDREAGYTF. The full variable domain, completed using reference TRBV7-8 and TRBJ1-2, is GAGVSQSPRYKVAKRGQDVALRCDPISGHVSLFWYQQALGQGPEFLTYFQNEAQLDKSGLPSDRFFAERPEGSVSTLKIQRTQQEDSAVYLCASSTDREAGYTFGSGTRLTVV.